A single sample gave rise to the 11 T cell receptor beta chains below, sequenced in a study of blood T cells in healthy people across ages. The second PCR ran about 6 to 12 cycles with a sample-barcoded 5' primer and J-beta primers. TCRdb recomputed calls from the 5' RACE reads with MiXCR, one row per CDR3 protein. The sample lists roughly 700,000 distinct CDR3 sequences, roughly 32% occurring once. Sequenced sample: blood. The receptors derive from a woman at least 80 years old in good health.

Note on this clonotype: It may be a read error: a sequence one base away is much more abundant. This rearrangement joins TRBV30 to TRBJ2-4; tentatively, D is TRBD1 or TRBD2 (5 bases each). The better agreement between TRBJ2-7 and the DNA end casts doubt on the J call. The germline V gene encodes CDR1 GTSNPN and CDR2 SVGIG (reference sequence). The CDR3 is made up of 12 amino acids. For the CDR3, the DNA is TGTGCCGTAGAACGGGACCCCTACGAGCAGTACTTC. Translating it yields CAVERDPYEQYF.

In DNA, the CDR3 is TGTGCCAGCAGAACTAACAGATATAATTCACCCCTCCACTTT. Its translation: CASRTNRYNSPLHF. The chain links TRBV6-1 to TRBJ1-6; D is unclear. V was pared by 6 bases and J by 4 bases, with 10 bases between. The V gene's germline CDR1 is MNHNS and CDR2 SASEGT. The CDR3 has 14 amino acids.

V and J are TRBV11-2 and TRBJ2-1; 8 positions agree with TRBD2. The V gene's germline CDR1 is SGHAT and CDR2 FQNNGV. The CDR3 has 17 amino acids. With V trimmed by 7 bases and J by 0 bases, 11 bases remained unmatched. The CDR3 reads CASNTHSTSGSYNEQFF. Written as DNA, the CDR3 is TGTGCCAGCAACACCCACTCAACTAGCGGCTCCTACAATGAGCAGTTCTTC.

This clonotype was counted many times. J is TRBJ2-3 and V is TRBV6-2 or TRBV6-3; D is perhaps TRBD1 (5 bases). The CDR3 sequence is 15 residues long. Germline V CDR1 and CDR2: MNHEY, SVGEGT. Trimming removed 4 bases from V and 5 bases from J, with 16 bases in between. The CDR3 reads CASSLAGSFGDTQYF. The CDR3 DNA is TGTGCCAGCAGTTTAGCAGGGTCGTTTGGAGATACGCAGTATTTT.

The rearrangement links TRBV20-1 to TRBJ1-6; 11 bases match TRBD1. This CDR3 has 15 amino acids. Germline CDR1 reads DFQATT; CDR2 reads SNEGSKA (reference sequence). V shed 7 bases and J 6 bases; nucleotides not matched to a gene: 8. CDR3 bases: TGCAGTGTTGGGACAGGGGGGAGTTCTAATTCACCCCTCCACTTT. Amino acid sequence: CSVGTGGSSNSPLHF.

Notes on this clonotype: A much larger clone differs by one base, so this may be a read error. The V and J genes are TRBV3-1 and TRBJ2-5; tentative D call: TRBD1 (6 bases). The J call may be wrong; the DNA end is better matched by TRBJ2-7. The CDR3 sequence is 16 residues long. In germline, CDR1 is LGHDT, CDR2 YNNKEL (reference sequence). The CDR3 is CASGQDRTGTNYEQYF. CDR3 in DNA: TGTGCCAGCGGCCAAGATAGGACTGGGACAAATTACGAGCAGTACTTC.

This clonotype was counted ten times or more. The chain couples TRBV7-9 to TRBJ2-3; D perhaps matches TRBD2 (6 bases). V shed 3 bases and J shed 5 bases, with 12 bases lying between them. CDR3 length equals 14 residues. Per the germline V gene, CDR1 is SEHNR and CDR2 is FQNEAQ (reference sequence). The CDR3 spells CASSFPGLKDTQYF. The CDR3 DNA follows: TGTGCCAGCAGCTTCCCGGGACTGAAAGATACGCAGTATTTT.

The chain joins TRBV29-1 to TRBJ1-1, with a tentative D call TRBD1 (6 bases). Germline values: CDR1 SQVTM, CDR2 ANQGSEA. The V end lost 2 bases, the J end lost 0 bases, and 16 bases lay between the germline ends. The CDR3 is made up of 16 amino acids. CDR3 in amino acids: CSVESGRGHLNTEAFF. The CDR3 region has the DNA TGCAGCGTTGAATCCGGTAGGGGACATCTGAACACTGAAGCTTTCTTT.

This chain joins TRBV7-6 and TRBJ2-2, with 9 bases matching TRBD2. The junction had 8 bases not matched to a gene; V was cut back by 1 base and J by 8 bases. The CDR3 length is 16 residues. The germline V gene encodes CDR1 SGHVS and CDR2 FNYEAQ. Here the CDR3 DNA reads TGTGCCAGCAGCTTAGTGCGGGAGGGCCTTCGTGGGGAGCTGTTTTTT. Translating gives CASSLVREGLRGELFF.

Worth noting for this clonotype: A much more abundant neighbour one base away suggests this may be a read error. The CDR3 DNA follows: TGTGTCAGCAGGGGGACAGGGGGAATGCAGCCCCAGCATTTT. It translates to CVSRGTGGMQPQHF. This sequence joins TRBV25-1 and TRBJ1-5; TRBD1 aligns across 11 bases. This CDR3 spans 14 amino acids. CDR1 and CDR2 (germline): MGHDK, SYGVNS.

The genes are TRBV21-1 and TRBJ2-3; the D segment call TRBD2 is taken from the table without a DNA check. TRBV21-1 is given as a pseudogene. This CDR3 is built from 19 residues. CDR3 coding DNA: TGTGCCAGCAGCAATACCGGCGCTAGCGGGGGGGCTGGGGCAGATACGCAGTATTTT. It translates to CASSNTGASGGAGADTQYF.